These 26 T cell receptor beta chains were sequenced from one sample in a study of T cell changes during pregnancy in multiple sclerosis. The repertoire was sequenced with immunoSEQ multiplex PCR; TCRdb's copy has only in-frame clones and lacks some. The sample contains around 100,000 clones, 92% of which appear only once. This sample comprised peripheral blood, obtained in the third trimester of pregnancy. The source of these receptors is a female donor with multiple sclerosis, enrolled in a pregnancy study.

The chain combines TRBV6-6 with TRBJ1-1; a possible D gene is TRBD1 (5 bases). V gave up 5 bases and J gave up 2 bases, with 12 bases separating them. Per germline, CDR1 MNHNY and CDR2 SVGAGI (reference sequence). The CDR3 totals 14 residues. This CDR3 is CASSHGTLNTEAFF. CDR3 in DNA: TGTGCCAGCAGTCACGGGACTTTAAACACTGAAGCTTTCTTT.

The chain uses TRBV7-9 and TRBJ2-7, with a weak D call TRBD2 (6 bases). Germline CDR1 is SEHNR and CDR2 is FQNEAQ (reference sequence). Trimming pared 5 bases from V and 5 bases from J, leaving 16 bases between. The CDR3 is 14 residues long. CDR3 nucleotides: TGTGCCAGCAGCACTAGCCCCCGGAGCGACGAGCAGTACTTC. Encoded protein: CASSTSPRSDEQYF.

V and J are TRBV10-3 and TRBJ2-7; no reliable D call. Deletions cut 11 bases from V and 4 bases from J, with 12 bases between. Germline CDR1 is ENHRY and CDR2 is SYGVKD. This CDR3 contains 11 residues. This CDR3 reads CARLIGYEQYF. The CDR3 DNA follows: TGTGCCCGACTGATTGGATACGAGCAGTACTTC.

The chain couples TRBV5-8 to TRBJ2-6; tentatively, D is TRBD2 (5 bases). The CDR3 runs to 16 residues. Germline V lookup: CDR1 SGHTS, CDR2 YDEGEE. V lost 4 bases to trimming and J lost 0 bases, with 11 bases between them. The CDR3 sequence: CASSNERVSGANVLTF. The CDR3 DNA reads as TGTGCCAGCAGCAACGAGAGGGTCTCTGGGGCCAACGTCCTGACTTTC.

This chain uses TRBV2 with TRBJ1-5, with 8 bases aligning to TRBD1. The CDR3 totals 16 residues. The J segment lost 6 bases and the V segment lost 7 bases, leaving 14 bases of the junction unmatched. Germline V gives CDR1 SNHLY, CDR2 FYNNEI. The CDR3 here is CASNNGRQGSSQPQHF. The CDR3 bases are TGTGCCAGCAATAACGGCCGACAGGGGTCTTCTCAGCCCCAGCATTTT.

The rearrangement joins TRBV28 to TRBJ1-5; 7 bases line up with TRBD1. This CDR3 comprises 15 residues. Germline CDR1 reads MDHEN; CDR2 reads SYDVKM. V dropped 4 bases and J dropped 7; count of bases not matched to a gene: 10. CDR3 in amino acids: CASSSTGEVGQPQHF. For the CDR3, the DNA is TGTGCCAGCAGTTCTACAGGGGAAGTAGGACAGCCCCAGCATTTT.

The CDR3 is CASRAGVAYEQYF. In DNA form, the CDR3 reads TGTGCCAGCAGGGCAGGGGTTGCCTACGAGCAGTACTTC. The rearrangement links TRBV6-1 to TRBJ2-7; D may be TRBD1 (6 bases). CDR3 length: 13 amino acids. V gave up 6 bases and J gave up 2 bases, with 11 bases separating them. Germline assignment: CDR1 MNHNS and CDR2 SASEGT.

The chain employs TRBV19 and TRBJ2-1, with 7 nucleotides matching TRBD2. This CDR3 has 16 residues. Germline CDR1 is LNHDA and CDR2 is SQIVND (reference sequence). Trimming at V came to 1 base and at J to 0 bases, leaving 3 bases not matched to a gene. CDR3 in amino acids: CASSIGRGSSYNEQFF. CDR3 bases: TGTGCCAGTAGTATAGGGCGGGGGAGCTCCTACAATGAGCAGTTCTTC.

The chain carries TRBV15 and TRBJ2-7; TRBD1 is a possible D gene (5 bases). CDR3 length equals 15 residues. CDR1 is LNHNV and CDR2 is YYDKDF in the germline V gene (reference sequence). Trimming took off 0 bases at V and 1 base at J, with 10 bases between the two ends. CDR3 nucleotides: TGTGCCACCAGCAGAGATCAGGGCAGATCCTACGAGCAGTACTTC. This sequence encodes CATSRDQGRSYEQYF.

Comment on this clone: Other DNA sequences in this sample translate to the same CDR3. The chain carries TRBV29-1 and TRBJ1-2; weak D call: TRBD1 (5 bases). CDR3 length equals 12 residues. From germline, CDR1 is SQVTM and CDR2 ANQGSEA. Trimming stripped 6 bases from V and 0 bases from J, with 8 bases between. CDR3 sequence reads: CSVGTANYGYTF. For the CDR3, the DNA is TGCAGCGTGGGGACTGCTAACTATGGCTACACCTTC.

The V and J genes are TRBV5-1 and TRBJ2-1, with 9 bases matching TRBD2. CDR1 SGHRS and CDR2 YFSETQ come from the germline V gene. V shed 7 bases and J 6 bases; nucleotides not matched to a gene: 11. CDR3 length: 15 residues. The CDR3 sequence is CASGPLAGFSNEQFF. In DNA, the CDR3 is TGCGCCAGCGGACCTCTAGCGGGATTCTCCAATGAGCAGTTCTTC.

J is TRBJ1-5 and V is TRBV19; no clear D gene. Trimming removed 5 bases from V and 2 bases from J, with 10 bases in between. Germline CDR1 is LNHDA and CDR2 is SQIVND (reference sequence). The CDR3 totals 14 residues. The CDR3 sequence is CASSFSGGNQPQHF. The CDR3 DNA is TGTGCCAGTAGTTTCAGTGGAGGCAATCAGCCCCAGCATTTT.

This clone was counted only a few times. CDR3 residues: CAWSVLDEAFF. DNA for the CDR3: TGTGCCTGGAGTGTACTCGATGAAGCTTTCTTT. This chain connects TRBV30 to TRBJ1-1; D is uncertain. The CDR3 consists of 11 residues. V lost 0 bases, J lost 7 bases, and 6 bases lay in between. The germline V gene has CDR1 GTSNPN and CDR2 SVGIG (reference sequence).

The chain joins TRBV7-9 to TRBJ1-2; possible D gene TRBD1, 5 bases. Germline-derived CDR1 and CDR2 are SEHNR and FQNEAQ (reference sequence). Trimming removed 5 bases from V and 8 bases from J, with 12 bases in between. This CDR3 comprises 12 residues. Here the CDR3 DNA reads TGTGCCAGCAGCCCTCAGGGTCGCGGCTACACCTTC. Protein sequence: CASSPQGRGYTF.

V usage is TRBV7-2 and J usage is TRBJ1-2, with D perhaps matching TRBD1 (5 bases). The ends were cut back, 4 bases at V and 1 base at J, with 13 bases in the middle. The CDR3 runs to 15 residues. Looked up from germline, CDR1 is SGHTA and CDR2 is FQGNSA. CDR3 sequence (DNA): TGTGCCAGCAGCTCCAGGAGGGGCAATAACTATGGCTACACCTTC. It encodes CASSSRRGNNYGYTF.

The chain has TRBV5-5 and TRBJ2-1; D perhaps matches TRBD2 (5 bases). The CDR3 runs to 15 residues. V lost 5 bases to trimming and J lost 7 bases, with 19 bases between them. Germline assignment: CDR1 SGHKS and CDR2 YYEKEE (reference sequence). This CDR3 is CASRARWAPGNEQFF. The CDR3 DNA sequence: TGTGCCAGCAGGGCCCGGTGGGCGCCGGGGAATGAGCAGTTCTTC.

The chain has TRBV2 and TRBJ1-5; 10 bases agree with TRBD1. V was clipped by 4 bases and J by 7 bases; unmatched bases: 4. CDR1 is SNHLY, CDR2 FYNNEI, per germline. CDR3 length equals 14 residues. The CDR3 sequence is CASSATGGSQPQHF. The CDR3 nucleotides read TGTGCCAGCAGTGCGACAGGGGGCAGCCAGCCCCAGCATTTT. The whole variable domain, remainder taken from reference TRBV2 and TRBJ1-5, is EPEVTQTPSHQVTQMGQEVILRCVPISNHLYFYWYRQILGQKVEFLVSFYNNEISEKSEIFDDQFSVERPDGSNFTLKIRSTKLEDSAMYFCASSATGGSQPQHFGDGTRLSIL.

The CDR3 coding sequence is TGCGCCAGCAGCTGGGGCAGCCAGCTGAATAATAACTATGGCTACACCTTC. This codes for CASSWGSQLNNNYGYTF. The V gene is TRBV5-1, the J gene TRBJ1-2; D may be TRBD1 (5 bases). The CDR3 loop spans 17 amino acids. Germline CDR1 SGHRS, CDR2 YFSETQ. With 3 bases removed from V and 1 base from J, the gap between germline ends came to 19 bases.

This clone was counted a single time. For the CDR3, the DNA is TGTGCCAGCAGCTTCGGGGACAGGGGGGTAGGGTCCTACGAGCAGTACTTC. It codes for CASSFGDRGVGSYEQYF. The chain carries TRBV7-9 and TRBJ2-7; 11 positions match TRBD1. This CDR3 is 17 amino acids long. Germline CDR1 and CDR2: SEHNR and FQNEAQ (reference sequence). Unmatched junction bases numbered 8, after V lost 3 bases and J lost 1 base. Combining the CDR3 with reference TRBV7-9 and TRBJ2-7 gives the whole variable domain DTGVSQNPRHKITKRGQNVTFRCDPISEHNRLYWYRQTLGQGPEFLTYFQNEAQLEKSRLLSDRFSAERPKGSFSTLEIQRTEQGDSAMYLCASSFGDRGVGSYEQYFGPGTRLTVT.

The DNA for the CDR3 is TGTGCCAGCGAGGGACTAACCCGATGGAAGAATGAGCAGTTCTTC. Encoded protein: CASEGLTRWKNEQFF. The chain is built from TRBV2 and TRBJ2-1; 7 bases fit TRBD2. The J segment lost 7 bases and the V segment lost 8 bases, leaving 14 bases of the junction unmatched. The length of the CDR3 is 15 residues. CDR1 and CDR2 from the germline V gene are SNHLY and FYNNEI.

The table lists this clone with a few counts. DNA for the CDR3: TGCGCCAGCAGCTTGGGCGGGACAGGAGAAGCCGGGGAGCTGTTTTTT. Its translation: CASSLGGTGEAGELFF. The rearrangement uses TRBV5-1 and TRBJ2-2; 8 bases are a match to TRBD1. Germline assignment: CDR1 SGHRS and CDR2 YFSETQ. CDR3 length: 16 amino acids. Trimming took 0 bases from V and 6 from J; bases not matched to a gene: 7.

The J gene is TRBJ2-5, the V gene TRBV2; 9 nucleotides match TRBD1. Germline V gene lookup returns CDR1 SNHLY and CDR2 FYNNEI. The trim removed 5 bases at V and 5 bases at J, leaving 6 bases unmatched. CDR3 size: 14 residues. DNA of the CDR3: TGTGCCAGCAGTCAGGACAGGGGATTTGAGACCCAGTACTTC. Its translation: CASSQDRGFETQYF.

The V call is TRBV5-1, the J call TRBJ2-2; TRBD1 matches at 8 bases. Germline V CDR1 and CDR2: SGHRS, YFSETQ. The J segment lost 7 bases and the V segment lost 2 bases, leaving 7 bases of the junction unmatched. This CDR3 contains 15 residues. CDR3: CASSFGTGPHGELFF. The CDR3 nucleotides read TGCGCCAGCAGCTTTGGGACAGGACCCCACGGGGAGCTGTTTTTT.

CDR3 loop: CASSFVGGAGEKLFF. The CDR3 DNA is TGTGCCAGCAGCTTCGTAGGGGGCGCGGGTGAAAAACTGTTTTTT. The V call is TRBV5-5, the J call TRBJ1-4; 7 bases are a match to TRBD1. The J segment lost 7 bases and the V segment lost 2 bases, leaving 8 bases of the junction unmatched. Germline lookup yields CDR1 SGHKS and CDR2 YYEKEE (reference sequence). This CDR3 spans 15 amino acids.

The chain has TRBV4-1 and TRBJ2-7, with D possibly matching TRBD1 (6 bases). Germline V gene sequence: CDR1 MGHRA, CDR2 YSYEKL. The CDR3 loop spans 17 amino acids. V was shortened by 2 bases and J by 5 bases, with 22 bases between the two germline ends. The DNA for the CDR3 is TGCGCCAGCAGCCAAACTAGTGGGCCCAGGGGTATGCACGAGCAGTACTTC. It translates to CASSQTSGPRGMHEQYF.

This sequence joins TRBV30 and TRBJ1-1; TRBD1 agrees at 10 bases. Germline CDR1 and CDR2: GTSNPN and SVGIG (reference sequence). CDR3 size: 23 residues. The ends lost 2 bases at V and 0 bases at J; junction bases unmatched: 27. This CDR3 is CAWSPNRTGTGDKTGGLNTEAFF. CDR3 in DNA: TGTGCCTGGAGTCCCAACCGGACCGGGACAGGGGACAAAACGGGTGGGCTGAACACTGAAGCTTTCTTT.